A single sample is the source of the 19 T cell receptor beta chains below, sequenced in a study of CD8+ T cells in alopecia areata. RNA was extracted and reverse transcribed into cDNA as the sequencing template. Libraries were prepared by immunoSEQ multiplex PCR; TCRdb keeps only in-frame clonotypes and omits some of them. The sample has about 64,000 clones; about 43% are singletons. Regarding treatment: oral pan-JAK inhibitor, 5-10 mg twice daily. The sequences come from CD8+ T cells sorted from blood, collected at approximately week 36, from a patient treated with tofacitinib. The receptors come from a human donor with alopecia areata.

Points on this clone: The sample holds other DNA sequences that translate to the same CDR3. The chain recombines TRBV19 with TRBJ2-1; D call uncertain. CDR3 size: 12 residues. V lost 3 bases, J lost 1 base, and 1 base lay in between. CDR1 is LNHDA, CDR2 SQIVND, per germline (reference sequence). Written as DNA, the CDR3 is TGTGCCAGTAGTATTTCCTACAATGAGCAGTTCTTC. Protein: CASSISYNEQFF.

This sequence joins TRBV9 and TRBJ1-1; 10 bases are shared with TRBD1. Germline V gene sequence: CDR1 SGDLS, CDR2 YYNGEE. The length of the CDR3 is 16 residues. J was trimmed by 7 bases and V by 4 bases; bases with no gene match: 13. The CDR3 sequence is CASSNRDRGLMDEAFF. DNA of the CDR3: TGTGCCAGCAGCAACCGGGACAGGGGACTTATGGATGAAGCTTTCTTT. The entire variable domain, with the rest obtained from reference TRBV9 and TRBJ1-1, is as follows: DSGVTQTPKHLITATGQRVTLRCSPRSGDLSVYWYQQSLDQGLQFLIQYYNGEERAKGNILERFSAQQFPDLHSELNLSSLELGDSALYFCASSNRDRGLMDEAFFGQGTRLTVV.

The rearrangement uses TRBV25-1 and TRBJ2-5; D is uncertain. This CDR3 spans 16 amino acids. Germline V gives CDR1 MGHDK, CDR2 SYGVNS. The V gene lost 4 bases and the J gene lost 1 base, with 16 bases spanning the gap. CDR3 bases: TGTGCCAGCAGTGGGGTTAGCCGGGCGGTCCAAGAGACCCAGTACTTC. Its translation: CASSGVSRAVQETQYF.

The rearrangement links TRBV29-1 to TRBJ1-1; no definite D call. The CDR3 consists of 11 residues. V dropped 4 bases and J dropped 6 bases, with 9 bases sitting between them. CDR1 and CDR2 from the germline V gene are SQVTM and ANQGSEA. The DNA for the CDR3 is TGCAGCGTTGGGTCTGGACCTGAAGCTTTCTTT. Encoded protein: CSVGSGPEAFF.

This sequence joins TRBV5-1 and TRBJ2-7; D ambiguous. The germline gives CDR1 SGHRS, CDR2 YFSETQ. This CDR3 spans 14 amino acids. Trimming removed 0 bases at V and 2 bases at J, with 9 bases between. DNA of the CDR3: TGCGCCAGCAGCTTGGTGGGTGAAGCCTACGAGCAGTACTTC. Its translation is CASSLVGEAYEQYF.

This clone has just a few counts. The limits of the CDR3 on the DNA are not certain, so only TCRdb's listed CDR3 is given. The chain is built from TRBV29-1 and TRBJ2-7; TRBD2, the table's D call, was not compared with the DNA. The CDR3 adds up to 11 amino acids, both ends counted. The germline V gene has CDR1 SQVTM and CDR2 ANQGSEA. The CDR3 protein is CSVATGTSVRF.

The table lists this clone with a few counts. V and J are TRBV4-1 and TRBJ2-1; 8 nucleotides match TRBD2. CDR1 is MGHRA and CDR2 is YSYEKL in the germline V gene. The CDR3 is 16 amino acids. The V gene end was trimmed by 2 bases and the J gene end by 8 bases; junction bases not matched to a gene: 11. The CDR3 reads CASSQQASGSRDEQFF. The CDR3 region has the DNA TGCGCCAGCAGCCAACAGGCCAGCGGGAGTCGGGATGAGCAGTTCTTC.

This chain joins TRBV14 and TRBJ2-1; D not certain. Between the trimmed V and J ends, which lost 1 base and 7 bases, there was a span of 17 bases. The CDR3 has 16 amino acids. Germline V CDR1 and CDR2: SGHDN, FVKESK. This CDR3 reads CASSQVQSDQTNEQFF. The CDR3 DNA sequence: TGTGCCAGCAGCCAAGTCCAATCGGATCAGACGAATGAGCAGTTCTTC.

The chain carries TRBV30 and TRBJ2-1; either TRBD1 or TRBD2 may fit D (5 bases each). The CDR3 runs to 13 residues. CDR1 and CDR2 from the germline V gene are GTSNPN and SVGIG (reference sequence). V dropped 4 bases and J dropped 0 bases, with 7 bases sitting between them. For the CDR3, the DNA is TGTGCCTGGACAGGGAGCTCCTACAATGAGCAGTTCTTC. Translated: CAWTGSSYNEQFF.

The chain couples TRBV30 to TRBJ2-2; D is undetermined. Trimming cost V 3 bases and J 2 bases, with 7 bases left between them. The CDR3 is 13 residues long. The germline CDR1 and CDR2 sequences are GTSNPN and SVGIG (reference sequence). In nucleotides, the CDR3 is TGTGCCTGGAGGGGGATCAACACCGGGGAGCTGTTTTTT. Its protein product is CAWRGINTGELFF.

CDR3 bases: TGTGCCAGCAGCTGGACAGGGTACGGCGAGCAGTACTTC. It codes for CASSWTGYGEQYF. V usage is TRBV7-2 and J usage is TRBJ2-7; TRBD1 matches 8 bases. Germline V gene data show CDR1 as SGHTA and CDR2 as FQGNSA. With V trimmed by 4 bases and J by 6 bases, 5 bases remained unmatched. The CDR3 has 13 residues.

This rearrangement joins TRBV5-6 to TRBJ2-1, with 8 bases lining up with TRBD2. V shed 2 bases and J 8 bases; nucleotides not matched to a gene: 3. Per germline, CDR1 SGHDT and CDR2 YYEEEE. This CDR3 is 13 amino acids long. The CDR3 spells CASSLAAGDEQFF. The CDR3, as DNA: TGTGCCAGCAGCTTAGCAGCGGGAGATGAGCAGTTCTTC. The entire variable domain, with the rest obtained from reference TRBV5-6 and TRBJ2-1, is as follows: DAGVTQSPTHLIKTRGQQVTLRCSPKSGHDTVSWYQQALGQGPQFIFQYYEEEERQRGNFPDRFSGHQFPNYSSELNVNALLLGDSALYLCASSLAAGDEQFFGPGTRLTVL.

There are a few counts of this clone. V is TRBV6-5 and J is TRBJ2-2, with D maybe TRBD1 (6 bases). CDR1 MNHEY and CDR2 SVGAGI come from the germline V gene. Between the trimmed V and J ends, which lost 6 bases and 0 bases, there was a span of 8 bases. The CDR3 has 14 residues. This CDR3 is CASRQGSNTGELFF. CDR3 nucleotide sequence: TGTGCCAGCAGACAGGGTTCGAACACCGGGGAGCTGTTTTTT.

This CDR3 reads CAVITGAQETQYF. The CDR3 coding sequence is TGCGCCGTCATAACAGGAGCCCAAGAGACCCAGTACTTC. V usage is TRBV5-1 and J usage is TRBJ2-5; possible D gene TRBD1, 5 bases. Between the trimmed V and J ends, which lost 10 bases and 1 base, there was a span of 14 bases. The germline V gene has CDR1 SGHRS and CDR2 YFSETQ. The CDR3 consists of 13 residues.

Only a few counts were recorded for this clone. The rearrangement uses TRBV29-1 and TRBJ2-7; 11 bases match TRBD2. The V and J ends lost 6 bases and 2 bases, in that order; junction bases with no gene match: 3. Germline V gene lookup returns CDR1 SQVTM and CDR2 ANQGSEA. This CDR3 contains 13 residues. The CDR3 DNA reads TGCAGCGTAGGGACTAGCGGAACCTACGAGCAGTACTTC. Translated: CSVGTSGTYEQYF.

This clone was detected only a few times. The chain is built from TRBV9 and TRBJ1-1; no reliable D call. This CDR3 is built from 13 residues. Germline V gene data show CDR1 as SGDLS and CDR2 as YYNGEE. Trimming stripped 5 bases from V and 0 bases from J, with 8 bases between. DNA for the CDR3: TGTGCCAGCAGTTTAGGGATGAACACTGAAGCTTTCTTT. Encoded protein: CASSLGMNTEAFF.

This clone came up a few times. The chain is built from TRBV4-1 and TRBJ2-3, with TRBD2 matching over 7 bases. Germline CDR1 is MGHRA and CDR2 is YSYEKL. V was pared by 1 base and J by 3 bases, with 10 bases of the junction left unmatched. The CDR3 extends over 17 amino acids. The CDR3 DNA follows: TGCGCCAGCAGCCAAGGGGAGCGGGACCCGGGGACAGATACGCAGTATTTT. Protein product: CASSQGERDPGTDTQYF.

V gene TRBV7-9 combines with J gene TRBJ2-7; 7 nucleotides agree with TRBD2. The CDR3 is made up of 15 amino acids. The V gene's germline CDR1 is SEHNR and CDR2 FQNEAQ (reference sequence). V was pared by 5 bases and J by 2 bases, with 9 bases of the junction left unmatched. The CDR3: CASSPRLAGAYEQYF. CDR3 in DNA: TGTGCCAGCAGCCCCCGGTTGGCGGGAGCCTACGAGCAGTACTTC.

The chain couples TRBV29-1 to TRBJ2-1; 7 nucleotides align to TRBD1. Unmatched junction bases numbered 5, after V lost 6 bases and J lost 0 bases. The CDR3 has 14 residues. Germline CDR1 is SQVTM and CDR2 is ANQGSEA. DNA for the CDR3: TGCAGCGTGGATAACAGGGGCTCCTACAATGAGCAGTTCTTC. This gives the protein CSVDNRGSYNEQFF.